Presented here are 7 T cell receptor beta chains from one specimen sequenced in a study of T-cell reconstitution after alpha-beta-depleted transplantation in children. The authors prepared the TCRbeta library with unique molecular identifiers. TCRdb re-called the PCR reads with MiXCR, one entry per CDR3 protein. The repertoire holds a few hundred thousand distinct CDR3 sequences, with 11% as singletons. This specimen was PBMCs from the stem cell graft donor, taken from the stem cell graft. These receptors came from a human donor who donated a stem cell graft to a child with acute myeloid leukemia.

This chain links TRBV5-1 with TRBJ2-3; perhaps TRBD2 as D (6 bases). This CDR3 comprises 17 residues. Deletions cut 1 base from V and 2 bases from J, with 17 bases between. Germline assignment: CDR1 SGHRS and CDR2 YFSETQ. The CDR3 loop is CASSLTSPELHTDTQYF. In DNA form, the CDR3 reads TGCGCCAGCAGCTTGACTAGCCCAGAACTTCACACAGATACGCAGTATTTT.

The chain carries TRBV7-2 and TRBJ2-1; D is possibly TRBD2 (6 bases). The germline V gene encodes CDR1 SGHTA and CDR2 FQGNSA. CDR3 length: 16 amino acids. V lost 5 bases and J 6 bases, leaving 20 bases between the germline ends. The CDR3 region has the DNA TGTGCCAGCAGCCCCGGACCGGGGGAGGCTGCCAATGAGCAGTTCTTC. Translated, it gives CASSPGPGEAANEQFF.

The chain joins TRBV7-2 to TRBJ2-7, with D uncertain. V shed 5 bases and J shed 10 bases, with 15 bases lying between them. The CDR3 sequence is 12 residues long. Germline V gives CDR1 SGHTA, CDR2 FQGNSA. Written as DNA, the CDR3 is TGTGCCAGCAGCCCGAACGGCTTCGAACAGTACGTC. Translating gives CASSPNGFEQYV.

This clonotype was observed at least ten times. The chain uses TRBV4-2 and TRBJ2-1; D remains unclear. CDR1 and CDR2 from the germline V gene are LGHNA and YNFKEQ. V was clipped by 1 base and J by 1 base, with 8 bases between them. This CDR3 has 15 amino acids. The DNA for the CDR3 is TGTGCCAGCAGCCAAGGAGGCTCGTCCTACAATGAGCAGTTCTTC. Translated, it gives CASSQGGSSYNEQFF.

In its sample, this clonotype was seen a few times. V is TRBV7-2 and J is TRBJ2-1, with TRBD1 matching over 7 bases. Losses at the gene ends were 5 bases for V and 2 bases for J; bases not matched to a gene: 6. Germline V gives CDR1 SGHTA, CDR2 FQGNSA. This CDR3 has 15 amino acids. CDR3 in DNA: TGTGCCAGCAGCCCCGACAGGGACGCCTACAATGAGCAGTTCTTC. It codes for CASSPDRDAYNEQFF.

The sample holds many counts of this clonotype. The chain employs TRBV5-1 and TRBJ1-3; 8 nucleotides line up with TRBD1. J was trimmed by 0 bases and V by 2 bases; bases with no gene match: 4. Germline V gene sequence: CDR1 SGHRS, CDR2 YFSETQ. The CDR3 is 16 residues long. DNA of the CDR3: TGCGCCAGCAGCTTCAGCGGGACAGGCTCTGGAAACACCATATATTTT. This gives the protein CASSFSGTGSGNTIYF.

In its sample, this clonotype was seen a few times. The chain uses TRBV12-3 or TRBV12-4 and TRBJ2-2; D remains ambiguous. The CDR3 length is 15 residues. The germline V and J ends were trimmed by 3 bases and 0 bases, with 8 bases remaining between them. The chain's CDR3 is CASSFNSANTGELFF. The CDR3 DNA reads TGTGCCAGCAGTTTTAACTCTGCGAACACCGGGGAGCTGTTTTTT.